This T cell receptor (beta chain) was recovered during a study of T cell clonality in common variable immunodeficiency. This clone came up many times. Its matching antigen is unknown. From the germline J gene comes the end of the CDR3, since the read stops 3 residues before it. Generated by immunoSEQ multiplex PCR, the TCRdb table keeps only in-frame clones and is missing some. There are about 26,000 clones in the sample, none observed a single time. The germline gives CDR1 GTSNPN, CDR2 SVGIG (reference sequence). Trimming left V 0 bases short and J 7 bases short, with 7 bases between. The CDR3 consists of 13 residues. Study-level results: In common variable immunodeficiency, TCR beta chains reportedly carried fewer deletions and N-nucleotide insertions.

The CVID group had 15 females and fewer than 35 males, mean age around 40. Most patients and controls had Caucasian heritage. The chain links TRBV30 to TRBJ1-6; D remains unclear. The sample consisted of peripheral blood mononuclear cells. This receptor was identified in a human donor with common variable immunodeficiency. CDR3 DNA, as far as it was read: TGTGCCTGGAGTGTACTAGAAAATTCACCC. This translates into CAWSVLENSP. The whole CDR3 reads CAWSVLENSPLHF.